This T cell receptor beta chain appears in the sequencing data of a study of identical twins. Study-level findings and limits: Modelling underestimated the level of out-of-frame TCR alpha sharing observed in monozygotic twins. Abundant beta clonotypes from cord blood bore fewer insertions; memory repertoires lacked this pattern.

The CDR3 contains 13 residues. V was clipped by 7 bases and J by 2 bases, with 10 bases between them. CDR1 is MDHEN, CDR2 SYDVKM, per germline. Using its own MiXCR run on the 5' RACE reads, TCRdb lists one record per CDR3 protein. The repertoire consists of a few hundred thousand distinct CDR3 sequences, with approximately 9.6% occurring once and the leading ten covering roughly 3.2%. This clonotype was observed many times. Its specificity is not known. This sample also appeared in a second study, on yellow fever vaccine responses in identical twins.

The specimen was PBMCs. This receptor was identified in a woman aged 18-29 years in good health. This sequence joins TRBV28 and TRBJ2-3; no clear D. The CDR3 nucleotides read TGTGCCAGCACCCCGGACCCCACAGATACGCAGTATTTT. Residues: CASTPDPTDTQYF.